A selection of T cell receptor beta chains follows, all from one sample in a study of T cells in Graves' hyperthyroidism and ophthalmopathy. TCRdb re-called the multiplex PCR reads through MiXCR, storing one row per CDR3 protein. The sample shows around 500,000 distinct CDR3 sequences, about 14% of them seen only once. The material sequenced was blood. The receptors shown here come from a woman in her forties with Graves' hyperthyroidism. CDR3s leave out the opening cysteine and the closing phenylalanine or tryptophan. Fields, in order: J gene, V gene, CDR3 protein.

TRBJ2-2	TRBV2	ASSGTSGSNTGELF
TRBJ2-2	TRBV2	ASRRGQGHGELF
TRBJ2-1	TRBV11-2	ASSHGLAGSSRDVNEQF
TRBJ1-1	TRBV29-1	SVWGGGNTEAF
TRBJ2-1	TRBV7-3	ASSPQGDNGEQF
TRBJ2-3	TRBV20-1	SARTIWLAGNTQY
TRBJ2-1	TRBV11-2	ASSPTPQGVEQF
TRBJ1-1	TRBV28	ASSGTGWGAF
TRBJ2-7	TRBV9	ASSEGLAGVYEQY
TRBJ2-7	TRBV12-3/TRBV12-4	ASSFHRAPNGYEQY
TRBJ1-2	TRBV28	ASRPTVFLYGYT
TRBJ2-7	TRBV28	ASSLPGPGQAYEQY
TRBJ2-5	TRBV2	ASMTQETQY
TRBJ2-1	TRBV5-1	ASSETSGKYNEQF
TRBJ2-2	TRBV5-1	ASSSSRARGTGELF
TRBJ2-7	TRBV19	ASSIERGSEQY
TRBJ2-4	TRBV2	ASSEDLDTKNIQY
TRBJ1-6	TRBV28	ASSSGGLGSPLH
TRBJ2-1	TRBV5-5	ASSLMTNEQF
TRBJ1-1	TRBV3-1	ASSPQEIRGTEAF
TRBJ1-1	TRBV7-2	ASSLGTATFWTEAF
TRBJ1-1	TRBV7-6	ASSFGPVTTEAF
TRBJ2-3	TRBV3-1	ASSPLGISTDTQY
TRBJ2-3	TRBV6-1	ASSRDRTRNTQY
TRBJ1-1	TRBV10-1	ASSESGNPMNTEAF
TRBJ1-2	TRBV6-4	ASSDSSGEYGYT
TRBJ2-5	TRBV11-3	ASSTHQGQETQY
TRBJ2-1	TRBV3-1	ASSQGRGSYNEQF
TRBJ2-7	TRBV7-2	ASSLVYPTYEQY
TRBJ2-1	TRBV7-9	ASSVRGAGQNEQF
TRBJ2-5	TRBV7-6	ASSLESRQTQY
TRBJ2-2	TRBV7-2	ASSSGGGTGELF
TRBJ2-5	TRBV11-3	ASSFRAGETQY
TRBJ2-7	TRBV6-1	ASSSPDIPPSSEQY
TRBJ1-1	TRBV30	AWSTDLNTEAF